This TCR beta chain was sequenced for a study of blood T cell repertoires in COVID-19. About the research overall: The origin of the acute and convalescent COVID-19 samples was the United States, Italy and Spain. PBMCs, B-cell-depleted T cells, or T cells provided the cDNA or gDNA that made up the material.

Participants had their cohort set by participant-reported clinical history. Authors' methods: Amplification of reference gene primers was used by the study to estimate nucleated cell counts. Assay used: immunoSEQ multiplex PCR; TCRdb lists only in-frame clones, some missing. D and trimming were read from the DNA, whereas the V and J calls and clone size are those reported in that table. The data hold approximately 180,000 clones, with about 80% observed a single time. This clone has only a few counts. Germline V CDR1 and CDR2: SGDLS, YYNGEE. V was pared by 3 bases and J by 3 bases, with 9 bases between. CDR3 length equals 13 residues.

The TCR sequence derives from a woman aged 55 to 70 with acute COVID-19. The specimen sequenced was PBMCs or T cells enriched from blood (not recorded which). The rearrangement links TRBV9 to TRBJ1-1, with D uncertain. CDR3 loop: CASSADTYTEAFF. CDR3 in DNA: TGTGCCAGCAGCGCCGACACCTACACTGAAGCTTTCTTT.